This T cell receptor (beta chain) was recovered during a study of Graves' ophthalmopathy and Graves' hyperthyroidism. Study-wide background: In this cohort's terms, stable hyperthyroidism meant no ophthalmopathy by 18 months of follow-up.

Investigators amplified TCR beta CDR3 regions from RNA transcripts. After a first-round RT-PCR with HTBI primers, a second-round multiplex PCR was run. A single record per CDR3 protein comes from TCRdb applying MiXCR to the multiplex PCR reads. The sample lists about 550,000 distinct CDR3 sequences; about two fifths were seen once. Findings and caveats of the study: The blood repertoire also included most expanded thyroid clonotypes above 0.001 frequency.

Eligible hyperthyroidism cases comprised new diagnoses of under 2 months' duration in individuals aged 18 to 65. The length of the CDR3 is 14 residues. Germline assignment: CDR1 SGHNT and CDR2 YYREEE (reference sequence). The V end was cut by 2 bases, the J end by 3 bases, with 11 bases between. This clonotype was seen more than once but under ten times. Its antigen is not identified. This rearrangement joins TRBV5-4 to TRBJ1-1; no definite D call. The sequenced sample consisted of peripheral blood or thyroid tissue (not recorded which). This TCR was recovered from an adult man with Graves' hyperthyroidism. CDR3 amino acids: CASSLQIWDTEAFF. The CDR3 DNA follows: TGTGCCAGCAGCTTACAAATATGGGACACTGAAGCTTTCTTT.